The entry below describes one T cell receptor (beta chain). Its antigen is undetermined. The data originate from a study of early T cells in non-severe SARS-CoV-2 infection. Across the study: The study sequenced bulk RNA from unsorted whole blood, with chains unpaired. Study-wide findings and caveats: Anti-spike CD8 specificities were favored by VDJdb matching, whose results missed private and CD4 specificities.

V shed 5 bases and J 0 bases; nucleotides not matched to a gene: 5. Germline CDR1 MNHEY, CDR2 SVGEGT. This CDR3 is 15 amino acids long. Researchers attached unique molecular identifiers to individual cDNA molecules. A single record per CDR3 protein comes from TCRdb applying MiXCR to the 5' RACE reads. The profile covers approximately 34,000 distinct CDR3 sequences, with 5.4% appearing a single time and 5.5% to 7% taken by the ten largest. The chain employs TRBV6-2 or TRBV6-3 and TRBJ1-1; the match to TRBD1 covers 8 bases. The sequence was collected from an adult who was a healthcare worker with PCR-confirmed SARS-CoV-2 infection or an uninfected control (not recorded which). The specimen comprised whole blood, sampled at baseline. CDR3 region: CASSLQTGVNTEAFF. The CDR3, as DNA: TGTGCCAGCAGTCTTCAGACAGGGGTGAACACTGAAGCTTTCTTT.